This paragraph covers one T cell receptor (beta chain) sequence. The data were taken from a study of blood T cell repertoires in COVID-19. Study as a whole: COVID-19 samples from acute and convalescent phases originated in the United States, Italy and Spain. The analysed material was cDNA or gDNA that came from T cells, B-cell-depleted T cells, or PBMCs.

Under the authors' procedure: Reference gene primer amplification gave nucleated cell count estimates. The protocol was immunoSEQ multiplex PCR, while the TCRdb copy is restricted to in-frame clones and leaves out a portion. V and J calls and clone size are given by that table; D and trimming were obtained from the DNA. The sample includes 50,000 to 70,000 clones, 90% seen only once; the top ten take around 15%. Trimming took off 1 base at V and 4 bases at J, with 14 bases between the two ends. CDR1 is SGHRS, CDR2 YFSETQ, per germline. The CDR3 runs 15 residues. The chain recombines TRBV5-1 with TRBJ1-1, with no clear D. This clonotype originated in a human donor with active COVID-19. The donor label of this sample is uncertain. Material: peripheral blood. CDR3 loop: CASSLSPSDGTEAFF. The CDR3 DNA sequence: TGCGCCAGCAGCTTGTCCCCAAGCGACGGCACTGAAGCTTTCTTT.